The T cell receptor beta chain described here comes from a study of PD-1 blockade in classical Hodgkin lymphoma. All patients experienced relapse after autologous stem cell transplantation, and brentuximab vedotin exposure was variable. Classification of best responses gave complete response, partial response or progressive disease. Study-wide results and limits: Lower baseline TCR diversity marked trial partial responders and progressors. The CD4+ diversity rise by C4D1 was clearest in complete responders. Why the repertoires differ is still unclear, perhaps disease activity or prior therapy.

Note on this clone: The target antigen is unknown.

Data came from immunoSEQ multiplex PCR; TCRdb stores just in-frame clones and leaves some out. The sample has roughly 13,000 clones, around 86% seen once. CDR3 size: 15 residues. Trimming removed 4 bases from V and 4 bases from J; junction bases left unmatched: 10. CDR1 is SGDLS and CDR2 is YYNGEE in the germline V gene. Here the sequenced sample was peripheral blood mononuclear cells (PBMCs), taken at baseline. The J gene is TRBJ2-5, the V gene TRBV9, with TRBD2 matching over 7 bases. This TCR was recovered from a human donor with classical Hodgkin lymphoma. The CDR3 loop reads CASSPKRSGGETQYF. CDR3 sequence (DNA): TGTGCCAGCAGCCCAAAGCGCTCGGGGGGAGAGACCCAGTACTTC.